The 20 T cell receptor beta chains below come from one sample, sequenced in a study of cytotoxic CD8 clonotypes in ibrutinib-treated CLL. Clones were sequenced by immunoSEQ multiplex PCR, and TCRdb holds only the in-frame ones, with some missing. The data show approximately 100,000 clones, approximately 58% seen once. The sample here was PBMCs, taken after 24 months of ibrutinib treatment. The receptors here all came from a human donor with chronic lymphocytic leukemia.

The CDR3: CASSLGVQGGYTF. For the CDR3, the DNA is TGTGCCAGCAGCTTAGGGGTGCAGGGCGGCTACACCTTC. The J gene is TRBJ1-2, the V gene TRBV7-9; D is perhaps TRBD1 (5 bases). Trimming took 1 base from V and 8 from J, leaving 11 bases between them. The CDR3 extends over 13 amino acids. Germline loops: CDR1 SEHNR, CDR2 FQNEAQ (reference sequence).

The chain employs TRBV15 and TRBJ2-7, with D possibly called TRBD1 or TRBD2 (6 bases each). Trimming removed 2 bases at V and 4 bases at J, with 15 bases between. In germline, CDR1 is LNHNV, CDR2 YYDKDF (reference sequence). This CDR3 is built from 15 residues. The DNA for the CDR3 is TGTGCCACCAGCAGATACGAGCCGGGGGCGTACGAGCAGTACTTC. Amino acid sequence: CATSRYEPGAYEQYF.

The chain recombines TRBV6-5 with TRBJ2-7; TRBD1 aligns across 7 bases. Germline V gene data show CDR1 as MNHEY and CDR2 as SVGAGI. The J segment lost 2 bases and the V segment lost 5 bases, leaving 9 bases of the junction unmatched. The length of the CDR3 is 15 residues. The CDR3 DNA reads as TGTGCCAGCAGTCTCGCGGAGAGGGGGCCCTACGAGCAGTACTTC. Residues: CASSLAERGPYEQYF.

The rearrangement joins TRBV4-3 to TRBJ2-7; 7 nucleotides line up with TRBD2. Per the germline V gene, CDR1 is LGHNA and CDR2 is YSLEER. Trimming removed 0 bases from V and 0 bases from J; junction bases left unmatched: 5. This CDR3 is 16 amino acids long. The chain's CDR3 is CASSQDYGGSSYEQYF. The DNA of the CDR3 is TGCGCCAGCAGCCAAGATTACGGGGGGAGCTCCTACGAGCAGTACTTC.

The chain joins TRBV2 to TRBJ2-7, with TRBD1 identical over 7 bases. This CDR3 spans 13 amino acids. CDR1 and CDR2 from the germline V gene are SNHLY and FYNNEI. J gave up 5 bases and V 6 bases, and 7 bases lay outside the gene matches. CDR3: CASRAQTGDEQYF. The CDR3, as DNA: TGTGCCAGCAGGGCACAAACAGGGGACGAGCAGTACTTC.

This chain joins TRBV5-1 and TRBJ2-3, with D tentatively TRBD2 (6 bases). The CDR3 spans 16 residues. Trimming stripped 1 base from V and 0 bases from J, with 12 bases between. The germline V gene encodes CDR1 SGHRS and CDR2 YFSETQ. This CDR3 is CASSLQGSGSTDTQYF. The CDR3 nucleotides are TGCGCCAGCAGCTTGCAGGGTAGCGGAAGCACAGATACGCAGTATTTT.

Written as DNA, the CDR3 is TGTGCCAGCAGGCCCGCAGGGCTTCGACGGGAGCTGTTTTTT. It yields the protein CASRPAGLRRELFF. The chain recombines TRBV6-6 with TRBJ2-2; D possibly corresponds to TRBD1 (5 bases). V dropped 6 bases and J dropped 9 bases, with 17 bases sitting between them. The V gene's germline CDR1 is MNHNY and CDR2 SVGAGI (reference sequence). The CDR3 contains 14 residues.

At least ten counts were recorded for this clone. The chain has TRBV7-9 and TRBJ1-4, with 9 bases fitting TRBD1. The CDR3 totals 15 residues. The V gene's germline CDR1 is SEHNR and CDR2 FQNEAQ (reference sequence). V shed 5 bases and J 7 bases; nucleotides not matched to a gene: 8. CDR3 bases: TGTGCCAGCAGCCCGGGACAGGGAGCGGGTGAAAAACTGTTTTTT. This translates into CASSPGQGAGEKLFF.

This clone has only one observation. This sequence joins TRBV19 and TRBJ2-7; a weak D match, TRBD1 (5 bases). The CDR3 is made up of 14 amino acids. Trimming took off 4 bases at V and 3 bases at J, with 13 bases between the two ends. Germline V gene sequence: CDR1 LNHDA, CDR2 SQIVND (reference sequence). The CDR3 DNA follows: TGTGCCAGTAGTACAGACAGCAAGGGCTACGAGCAGTACTTC. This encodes CASSTDSKGYEQYF. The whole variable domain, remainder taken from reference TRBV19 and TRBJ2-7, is DGGITQSPKYLFRKEGQNVTLSCEQNLNHDAMYWYRQDPGQGLRLIYYSQIVNDFQKGDIAEGYSVSREKKESFPLTVTSAQKNPTAFYLCASSTDSKGYEQYFGPGTRLTVT.

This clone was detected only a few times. The CDR3 sequence is CASSPAGNYGYTF. The CDR3 coding sequence is TGTGCCAGCAGCCCTGCCGGTAACTATGGCTACACCTTC. V and J are TRBV28 and TRBJ1-2; D is undetermined. The germline V gene has CDR1 MDHEN and CDR2 SYDVKM. The CDR3 sequence is 13 residues long. V lost 6 bases and J 1 base, leaving 9 bases between the germline ends.

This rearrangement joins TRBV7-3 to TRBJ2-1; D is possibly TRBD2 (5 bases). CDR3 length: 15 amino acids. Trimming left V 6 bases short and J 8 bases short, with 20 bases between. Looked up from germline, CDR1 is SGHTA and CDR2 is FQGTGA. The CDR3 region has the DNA TGTGCCAGCAGGGGCGCGGACTTTCGAGACGATGAGCAGTTCTTC. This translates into CASRGADFRDDEQFF.

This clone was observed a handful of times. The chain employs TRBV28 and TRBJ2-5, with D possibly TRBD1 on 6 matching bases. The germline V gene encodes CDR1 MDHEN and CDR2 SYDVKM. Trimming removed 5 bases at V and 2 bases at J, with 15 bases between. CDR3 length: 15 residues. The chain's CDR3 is CASSHRTEPQETQYF. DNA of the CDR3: TGTGCCAGCAGTCATCGGACAGAGCCACAAGAGACCCAGTACTTC.

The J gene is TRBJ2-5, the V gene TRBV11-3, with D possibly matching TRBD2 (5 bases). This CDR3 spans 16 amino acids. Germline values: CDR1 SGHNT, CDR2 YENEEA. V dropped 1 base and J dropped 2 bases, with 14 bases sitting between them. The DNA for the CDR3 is TGTGCCAGCAGCTTAGGGCTAAGCGGCTCTCAAGAGACCCAGTACTTC. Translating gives CASSLGLSGSQETQYF.

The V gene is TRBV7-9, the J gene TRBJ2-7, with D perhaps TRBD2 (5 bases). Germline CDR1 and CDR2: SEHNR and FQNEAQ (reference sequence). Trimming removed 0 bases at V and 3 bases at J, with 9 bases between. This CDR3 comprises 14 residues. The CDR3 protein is CASSLAGNFYEQYF. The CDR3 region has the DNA TGTGCCAGCAGCTTAGCCGGGAACTTCTACGAGCAGTACTTC.

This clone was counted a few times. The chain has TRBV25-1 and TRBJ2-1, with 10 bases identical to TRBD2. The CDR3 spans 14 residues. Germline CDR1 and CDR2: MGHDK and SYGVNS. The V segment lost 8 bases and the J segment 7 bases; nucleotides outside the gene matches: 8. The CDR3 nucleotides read TGTGCCAGCGGTTCCGGGACTAGCGTTAATGAGCAGTTCTTC. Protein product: CASGSGTSVNEQFF.

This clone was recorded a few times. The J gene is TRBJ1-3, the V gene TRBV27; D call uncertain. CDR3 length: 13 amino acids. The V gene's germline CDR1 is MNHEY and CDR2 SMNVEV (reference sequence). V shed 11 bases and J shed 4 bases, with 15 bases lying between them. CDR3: CASWAGRGNTIYF. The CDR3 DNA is TGTGCCTCATGGGCAGGACGAGGAAACACCATATATTTT.

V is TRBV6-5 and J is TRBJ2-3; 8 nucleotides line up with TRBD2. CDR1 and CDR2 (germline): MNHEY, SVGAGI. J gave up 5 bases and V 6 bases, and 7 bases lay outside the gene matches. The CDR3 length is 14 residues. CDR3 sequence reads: CASSPRGGRDTQYF. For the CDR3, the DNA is TGTGCCAGCAGCCCACGGGGGGGCAGAGATACGCAGTATTTT.

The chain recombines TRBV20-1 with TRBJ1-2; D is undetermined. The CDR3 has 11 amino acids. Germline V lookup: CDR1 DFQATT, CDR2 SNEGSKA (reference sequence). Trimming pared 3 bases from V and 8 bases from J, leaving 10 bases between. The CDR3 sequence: CSASGVGGYTF. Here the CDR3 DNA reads TGCAGTGCTAGTGGGGTTGGCGGCTACACCTTC.

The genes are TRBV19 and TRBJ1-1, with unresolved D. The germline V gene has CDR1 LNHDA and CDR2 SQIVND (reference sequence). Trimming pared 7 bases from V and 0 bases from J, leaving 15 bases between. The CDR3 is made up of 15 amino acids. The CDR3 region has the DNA TGTGCCAGTACGGGAAGCCTAGTAATGAACACTGAAGCTTTCTTT. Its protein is CASTGSLVMNTEAFF.

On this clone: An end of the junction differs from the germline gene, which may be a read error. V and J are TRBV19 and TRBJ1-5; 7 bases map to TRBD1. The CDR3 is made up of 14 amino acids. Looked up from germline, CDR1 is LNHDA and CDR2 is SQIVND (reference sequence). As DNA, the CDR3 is TGTGCCAGTAGTGTAGAACAGGGGACTCAGCCCCAGCATTTT. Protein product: CASSVEQGTQPQHF.